The present T cell receptor beta chain was sequenced within a study of shared clonotypes between healthy human individuals. As for the study in general: The plates for each donor numbered three CD4 naive, three CD4 memory, two CD8 naive and one CD8 memory.

The authors ran the assay at deep level. Sorted-subset replicate PCR reactions were performed with 150 to 200 ng DNA, corresponding to roughly 30,000 T cell genomes. This table comes from immunoSEQ multiplex PCR, and its TCRdb copy is limited to in-frame clones, with some not included. In the table there are roughly 2.5 million clones, more than 80% of which are singletons. The study separated CD4+ cells into CD45RA+ naive and CD45RA-negative memory subsets. V gave up 0 bases and J gave up 5 bases, with 10 bases separating them. Germline assignment: CDR1 MNHEY and CDR2 SVGAGI. This CDR3 region has 14 residues.

Specimen: naive CD4+ T cells sorted from blood. Specified subset: CD45RA+ positively selected. The chain carries TRBV6-5 and TRBJ1-1; no definite D call. The sequence was obtained from a man aged 18 to 29 in good health. CDR3 in amino acids: CASSYSAGLTEAFF. CDR3 nucleotides: TGTGCCAGCAGTTACTCGGCGGGGTTGACTGAAGCTTTCTTT.